The 21 T cell receptor beta chains below were found in one sample sequenced in a study of memory CD8 T cells in hepatitis C reinfection. TCRdb's copy holds only in-frame clones and misses some; the assay was immunoSEQ multiplex PCR. The repertoire consists of approximately 52,000 clones, with roughly 91% occurring once and the leading ten covering about 1%. As to time point: pre-reinfection, 55 to 20 weeks before reinfection detection. TCR sequencing was done directly ex vivo on sorted cells, without expansion in vitro. Sequencing used naive CD8+ T cells sorted from blood. These TCRs come from a man aged 18 to 30 with hepatitis C virus infection.

This chain uses TRBV6-5 with TRBJ1-1, with 7 bases that match TRBD1. With V trimmed by 4 bases and J by 3 bases, 2 bases remained unmatched. The germline CDR1 and CDR2 sequences are MNHEY and SVGAGI. The CDR3 sequence is 13 residues long. The CDR3 sequence: CASSFDRDTEAFF. The CDR3 DNA reads TGTGCCAGCAGTTTTGACAGGGACACTGAAGCTTTCTTT.

V is TRBV10-2 and J is TRBJ1-6; 12 nucleotides agree with TRBD1. This CDR3 has 17 amino acids. V trimming: 7 bases; J trimming: 1 base; junction bases outside the gene matches: 5. CDR1 is WSHSY, CDR2 SAAADI, per germline. CDR3 sequence (DNA): TGCGCCAGCATGGGGACAGGGGGCGCATCCTATAATTCACCCCTCCACTTT. Its protein is CASMGTGGASYNSPLHF.

The chain links TRBV7-8 to TRBJ2-2; 10 nucleotides align to TRBD2. This CDR3 contains 16 residues. Germline CDR1 is SGHVS and CDR2 is FQNEAQ. The trim removed 1 base at V and 7 bases at J, leaving 6 bases unmatched. The chain's CDR3 is CASSLEAGGPVGELFF. CDR3 bases: TGTGCCAGCAGCTTAGAAGCGGGAGGGCCGGTCGGGGAGCTGTTTTTT.

The chain employs TRBV4-1 and TRBJ1-6; 8 bases align to TRBD1. Germline CDR1 reads MGHRA; CDR2 reads YSYEKL. Germline trimming cut 0 bases from V and 6 bases from J; bases unmatched to any gene: 4. The CDR3 contains 16 residues. CDR3 region: CASSQEWTGSNSPLHF. DNA for the CDR3: TGCGCCAGCAGCCAAGAATGGACAGGGTCTAATTCACCCCTCCACTTT.

J is TRBJ1-6 and V is TRBV28; 8 nucleotides match TRBD1. Germline CDR1 reads MDHEN; CDR2 reads SYDVKM. The CDR3 length is 15 residues. Unmatched junction bases numbered 1, after V lost 2 bases and J lost 4 bases. As DNA, the CDR3 is TGTGCCAGCAGTTTAGACAGGGGTTATAATTCACCCCTCCACTTT. It translates to CASSLDRGYNSPLHF.

J is TRBJ2-5 and V is TRBV7-9; 7 nucleotides align to TRBD1. CDR1 SEHNR and CDR2 FQNEAQ come from the germline V gene (reference sequence). The CDR3 sequence is 18 residues long. Trimming at V came to 5 bases and at J to 5 bases, leaving 20 bases not matched to a gene. The CDR3 DNA sequence: TGTGCCAGCAGCCCGACGGAACTGGGACAGCCTAATCGGGAGACCCAGTACTTC. It translates to CASSPTELGQPNRETQYF.

The chain couples TRBV11-2 to TRBJ2-7; possibly TRBD1 for D (5 bases). V was cut by 5 bases and J by 6 bases, with 14 bases left in between. This CDR3 is 13 amino acids long. Germline V gene lookup returns CDR1 SGHAT and CDR2 FQNNGV. This CDR3 is CASSPWLGAEQYF. Written as DNA, the CDR3 is TGTGCCAGCAGCCCTTGGCTAGGGGCCGAGCAGTACTTC.

This clone was detected once. CDR3 sequence reads: CASSVGLAENYNEQFF. For the CDR3, the DNA is TGTGCCAGCAGCGTGGGACTAGCGGAGAACTACAATGAGCAGTTCTTC. The gene calls are TRBV7-6 and TRBJ2-1; 11 bases fit TRBD2. V trimming: 5 bases; J trimming: 3 bases; junction bases outside the gene matches: 6. This CDR3 has 16 amino acids. CDR1 and CDR2 (germline): SGHVS, FNYEAQ.

V is TRBV7-6 and J is TRBJ1-2; weak D call: TRBD1 (6 bases). The CDR3 consists of 16 residues. In germline, CDR1 is SGHVS, CDR2 FNYEAQ. The V and J ends lost 1 base and 4 bases respectively, with 16 bases between them. The CDR3 reads CASSLGVGTGTYGYTF. In nucleotides, the CDR3 is TGTGCCAGCAGCTTAGGGGTCGGAACAGGGACCTATGGCTACACCTTC.

This chain links TRBV7-9 with TRBJ1-1; D not certain. The V gene lost 5 bases and the J gene lost 1 base, with 17 bases spanning the gap. The CDR3 has 16 residues. Looked up from germline, CDR1 is SEHNR and CDR2 is FQNEAQ (reference sequence). The CDR3 DNA follows: TGTGCCAGCAGCATATTGGGTTGGACTTCGAACACTGAAGCTTTCTTT. Translating gives CASSILGWTSNTEAFF.

J is TRBJ1-1 and V is TRBV30; the D is unclear. Trimming left V 0 bases short and J 2 bases short, with 7 bases between. Germline CDR1 is GTSNPN and CDR2 is SVGIG (reference sequence). This CDR3 region has 13 residues. The CDR3 here is CAWSVQRNTEAFF. CDR3 bases: TGTGCCTGGAGTGTACAAAGAAACACTGAAGCTTTCTTT.

The CDR3 loop is CASSVGGGSADTQYF. CDR3 nucleotide sequence: TGTGCCAGCAGCGTAGGGGGCGGGAGTGCAGATACGCAGTATTTT. The chain employs TRBV9 and TRBJ2-3; 7 positions match TRBD2. Trimming cost V 0 bases and J 4 bases; bases outside gene matches: 5. Germline V gives CDR1 SGDLS, CDR2 YYNGEE. The CDR3 runs to 15 residues.

The V and J genes are TRBV5-5 and TRBJ2-7; TRBD1 aligns across 8 bases. Germline V gives CDR1 SGHKS, CDR2 YYEKEE (reference sequence). J lost 2 bases, V lost 0 bases, and 13 bases had no gene match. This CDR3 contains 18 residues. This CDR3 reads CASSLAPRPQGGTYEQYV. CDR3 nucleotide sequence: TGTGCCAGCAGCTTGGCCCCGAGACCACAGGGGGGTACCTACGAGCAGTACGTC.

The V and J genes are TRBV7-6 and TRBJ2-5; D possibly corresponds to TRBD2 (6 bases). The J call may be in error: the DNA end matches TRBJ2-7 better. CDR1 is SGHVS and CDR2 is FNYEAQ in the germline V gene. This CDR3 is 14 amino acids long. CDR3 DNA: TGTGCCAGCAGCCAGACGGGAGTCTCCTACGAGCAGTACTTC. Protein product: CASSQTGVSYEQYF.

This clone showed up just once. V is TRBV9 and J is TRBJ2-5; D gene unclear. CDR1 is SGDLS, CDR2 YYNGEE, per germline. V gave up 0 bases and J gave up 1 base, with 10 bases separating them. The CDR3 length is 15 residues. Written as DNA, the CDR3 is TGTGCCAGCAGCGTAGGAGGAGCCTCCCAAGAGACCCAGTACTTC. Translating gives CASSVGGASQETQYF.

V gene TRBV7-8 combines with J gene TRBJ1-2; 10 bases map to TRBD1. The CDR3 spans 15 residues. V dropped 5 bases and J dropped 1; count of bases not matched to a gene: 4. Germline V gene sequence: CDR1 SGHVS, CDR2 FQNEAQ. The CDR3 DNA sequence: TGTGCCAGCAGCAAAGGGACAGGGGATAACTATGGCTACACCTTC. Translating it yields CASSKGTGDNYGYTF. The full variable domain, in which reference TRBV7-8 and TRBJ1-2 provide the parts outside the CDR3, is GAGVSQSPRYKVAKRGQDVALRCDPISGHVSLFWYQQALGQGPEFLTYFQNEAQLDKSGLPSDRFFAERPEGSVSTLKIQRTQQEDSAVYLCASSKGTGDNYGYTFGSGTRLTVV.

V usage is TRBV10-1 and J usage is TRBJ2-7; 10 bases map to TRBD2. The ends lost 6 bases at V and 2 bases at J; junction bases unmatched: 10. This CDR3 has 16 amino acids. Germline loops: CDR1 WNHNN, CDR2 SYGVQD (reference sequence). The CDR3: CASRPAGLAEPYEQYF. The CDR3 DNA sequence: TGCGCCAGCAGACCCGCTGGACTAGCGGAACCCTACGAGCAGTACTTC.

The genes are TRBV19 and TRBJ1-1, with a weak D call TRBD1 (5 bases). Germline CDR1 and CDR2: LNHDA and SQIVND (reference sequence). This CDR3 contains 16 residues. The V end was cut by 0 bases, the J end by 5 bases, with 16 bases between. CDR3 bases: TGTGCCAGTAGTATAGATGGGGGACTCGGGGTTACTGAAGCTTTCTTT. This codes for CASSIDGGLGVTEAFF.

V gene TRBV11-1 combines with J gene TRBJ2-3; TRBD2 matches 10 bases. Germline loops: CDR1 SGHAT, CDR2 FQDESV (reference sequence). Trimming took 6 bases from V and 2 from J; bases not matched to a gene: 8. The length of the CDR3 is 16 residues. CDR3 nucleotide sequence: TGTGCCAGCAGTTCGAGAACTAGCGGGAACACAGATACGCAGTATTTT. Its protein product is CASSSRTSGNTDTQYF. Using reference TRBV11-1 and TRBJ2-3 for the parts outside the CDR3, the full variable domain is EAEVAQSPRYKITEKSQAVAFWCDPISGHATLYWYRQILGQGPELLVQFQDESVVDDSQLPKDRFSAERLKGVDSTLKIQPAELGDSAMYLCASSSRTSGNTDTQYFGPGTRLTVL.

The chain links TRBV5-1 to TRBJ2-2, with 11 bases that match TRBD2. CDR3 length: 17 residues. The germline V gene encodes CDR1 SGHRS and CDR2 YFSETQ. Trimming cost V 4 bases and J 4 bases; bases outside gene matches: 9. The CDR3 DNA sequence: TGCGCCAGCAGCCTCCGGACTAGCGGGCCTATCACCGGGGAGCTGTTTTTT. As protein: CASSLRTSGPITGELFF.

This clone was detected only once. The chain joins TRBV29-1 to TRBJ2-1; a weak D match, TRBD2 (6 bases). The CDR3 contains 15 residues. The V gene's germline CDR1 is SQVTM and CDR2 ANQGSEA. Trimming removed 2 bases from V and 4 bases from J, with 15 bases in between. CDR3 nucleotides: TGCAGCGTTGAAAGTGGTTCGCGGGAATACAATGAGCAGTTCTTC. It specifies CSVESGSREYNEQFF.